A single T cell receptor (beta chain) is shown here with its context. The antigen remains undetermined. This sample is part of a study of cytomegalovirus exposure and HLA in healthy donors. The study ran its PCR with 60 Vbeta and 13 Jbeta primers. The table came from immunoSEQ multiplex PCR; TCRdb's copy has only in-frame clones and leaves some out. The table includes around 110,000 clones, over 65% detected once. Germline V gene sequence: CDR1 SNHLY, CDR2 FYNNEI. This CDR3 is built from 14 residues. V gave up 6 bases and J gave up 5 bases, with 17 bases separating them. Study-level points and caveats: Among TCR beta chains of equal frequency, HLA-associated ones were more clonally expanded in a later analysis.

The sample was PBMCs. The V and J genes are TRBV2 and TRBJ2-7, with D tentatively TRBD1 (6 bases). This TCR came from a woman in her 40s in good health and CMV-seropositive. The CDR3 is CASRVTGLGDEQYF. CDR3 DNA sequence: TGTGCCAGCAGGGTAACAGGGTTAGGCGACGAGCAGTACTTC.